A selection of T cell receptor beta chains follows, all from one sample in a study of glioma-infiltrating T cells. MiXCR, applied by TCRdb to the multiplex PCR reads, yields one record per CDR3 protein. The sample has around 190,000 distinct CDR3 sequences; around 30% are singletons. Sequenced input: glioma tissue, nonneoplastic brain tissue, or PBMCs (not recorded which). All receptors come from a human donor with low-grade glioma or glioblastoma, undergoing nonglioma brain surgery, or in good health (not recorded which). Both conserved end residues are part of each CDR3. Each record gives: D gene, clone size, J gene, V gene, CDR3 DNA, CDR3 protein. D genes are given only for firm matches. Part of the rows lack a size; the others show once, few, many or a class for expanded clones.

>NA|NA|TRBJ2-5|TRBV11-2
TGTGCCAGCAGCCAGACTGGGGCGGGCAACCAAGAGACCCAGTACTTC
CASSQTGAGNQETQYF
>NA|few|TRBJ2-3|TRBV10-3
TGTGCCATCAGTCCTATCGGAAGCACAGATACGCAGTATTTT
CAISPIGSTDTQYF
>TRBD1|few|TRBJ2-7|TRBV4-2
TGTGCCAGCAGCCCCCACAGGGGGAGATACGAGCAGTACTTC
CASSPHRGRYEQYF
>NA|once|TRBJ2-7|TRBV10-3
TGTGCCATCAGTGCAGCGGCCCTAGGAGAGCAGGACTTC
CAISAAALGEQDF
>NA|many|TRBJ2-5|TRBV7-8
TGTGCCAGCAGCTCGTTTGGGACAAATTACCAAGAGACCCAGTACTTC
CASSSFGTNYQETQYF
>TRBD1|NA|TRBJ2-5|TRBV19
TGTGCCAGTAGCAACAGGGGGCAGGAGACCCAGTACTTC
CASSNRGQETQYF
>NA|many|TRBJ1-1|TRBV4-1
TGCGCCAGCAGCCCCTGGGACAAACGACTGAACACTGAAGCTTTCTTT
CASSPWDKRLNTEAFF
>NA|NA|TRBJ2-1|TRBV6-6
TGTGCCAGCATCGTGCTTGACAATGAGCAGTTCTTC
CASIVLDNEQFF
>NA|NA|TRBJ1-1|TRBV20-1
TGCAGTGCTAGAGAAAGGGAAAATGAAGATTTATTT
CSARERENEDLF
>NA|NA|TRBJ2-7|TRBV7-2
TGTGCCAGCAGCTTGACCGTCTCGGGGGCCTACGAGCAGTACTTC
CASSLTVSGAYEQYF
>TRBD1|few|TRBJ2-6|TRBV4-1
TGCGCCAGCAGCCAATCCGGGACAGGGGGCCGGGGGTGGGGGGCCAACGTCCTGACTTTC
CASSQSGTGGRGWGANVLTF
>TRBD1|NA|TRBJ2-7|TRBV5-1
TGCGCCAGCAGCTTGGGACATACAGGGGTTGAGCAGTACTTC
CASSLGHTGVEQYF
>TRBD1|many|TRBJ2-5|TRBV4-1
TGCGCCAGCAGCCAACCGGACAGGGTCGAGACCCAGTACTTC
CASSQPDRVETQYF
>NA|NA|TRBJ2-2|TRBV5-4
TGTGCCATCAGCCTACTCCTCACCGGGGAGCTGTTTTTT
CAISLLLTGELFF
>NA|few|TRBJ2-1|TRBV4-3
TGCGCCAGCAGCCAAGACGATCATAATGAGCAGTTCTTC
CASSQDDHNEQFF
>NA|many|TRBJ1-5|TRBV4-3
TGCGCCAGCAGCCAAGCACGGATCAATCAGCCCCAGCATTTT
CASSQARINQPQHF
>TRBD2|NA|TRBJ2-7|TRBV7-2
TGTGCCAGCAGCCACCGCGCGGGGGGCTACGAGCAGTACTTC
CASSHRAGGYEQYF
>NA|many|TRBJ1-1|TRBV6-2/TRBV6-3
TGTGCCAGCACCAACCATACCCGCCGTAACACTGAAGCTTTCTTT
CASTNHTRRNTEAFF
>NA|many|TRBJ2-7|TRBV27
TGTGCCAGCAGTTGGGGCAGGGTCGGGGAGCAGTACTTC
CASSWGRVGEQYF
>NA|few|TRBJ2-7|TRBV19
TGTGCCAGTAGTACCCGGAGGGGGTTCTCCTACGAGCAGTACTTC
CASSTRRGFSYEQYF
>TRBD2|many|TRBJ2-7|TRBV27
TGTGCCAGCAGTCCTCTAGCGGGGAGCTACTACGAGCAGTACTTC
CASSPLAGSYYEQYF
>TRBD1|many|TRBJ1-5|TRBV20-1
TGCAGTGCCCCTGAAGGACAGGGTAATCAGCCCCAGCATTTT
CSAPEGQGNQPQHF
>NA|NA|TRBJ2-7|TRBV12-3/TRBV12-4
TGTGCCAGCAGCCCAACGCGCTCCTACGAGCAGTACTTC
CASSPTRSYEQYF
>NA|many|TRBJ2-7|TRBV20-1
TGCAGTGCTAGGGTACGAAGGGAGGACGAGCAGTACTTC
CSARVRREDEQYF
>NA|NA|TRBJ2-3|TRBV30
TGTGGGGCAATGACGCGTTACACAGATACGCAGTATTTT
CGAMTRYTDTQYF
>NA|many|TRBJ1-6|TRBV5-4
TGTGCCAGCAGCTTGGAGACGAATCGTTCACCCCTCCACTTT
CASSLETNRSPLHF
>NA|NA|TRBJ2-7|TRBV28
TGTGCCAGCAGACTCGGGCAGGTTCGCTACGAGCAGTGCTTC
CASRLGQVRYEQCF
>NA|NA|TRBJ2-3|TRBV20-1
TGCAGTGCCCTTAAAAAAAGGGGCGTGAGGTGGGAGGACCCTAGCACAGATACGCAGTATTTT
CSALKKRGVRWEDPSTDTQYF
>TRBD2|NA|TRBJ2-1|TRBV6-6
TGTGCCAGCAAGTCCGCTAGCGGGTTGCTCGCGGAGTTCTTC
CASKSASGLLAEFF
>NA|many|TRBJ1-2|TRBV4-1
TGCGCCAGCAGCCACGTACTCCGGACAGAGGGCTATGGCTACACCTTC
CASSHVLRTEGYGYTF
>NA|many|TRBJ1-2|TRBV20-1
TGCAGTGCTAGATCCGGCCCGATTGACTATGGCTACACCTTC
CSARSGPIDYGYTF
>NA|NA|TRBJ2-7|TRBV12-3/TRBV12-4
TGTACCAGCAGCAGCCCTCCCACCTACGAGCAGTACTTC
CTSSSPPTYEQYF
>TRBD2|many|TRBJ2-3|TRBV20-1
TGCAGTGCAGCCCCTGGGACTAGCGGCCACGGGAATACGCAGTATTTT
CSAAPGTSGHGNTQYF
>NA|many|TRBJ1-5|TRBV19
TGTGCCAGTATGATCTTCGGTGACAGTAGCAATCAGCCCCAGCATTTT
CASMIFGDSSNQPQHF
>TRBD1|NA|TRBJ2-7|TRBV4-2
TGTGCCAGCAGCAAATATTCGGGACAGGGGCCCGAGCAGTACTTC
CASSKYSGQGPEQYF
>NA|many|TRBJ2-5|TRBV20-1
TGCAGTGCCCCGCATACAGGGACGGACCAAGAGACCCAGTACTTC
CSAPHTGTDQETQYF
>TRBD1|once|TRBJ2-3|TRBV29-1
TGCAGCGTCCCTGCCGGGACAGCGAACACTGAAACTTTCTTT
CSVPAGTANTETFF
>TRBD2|few|TRBJ2-3|TRBV11-2
TGTGCCAGCAGACCTCTAGCGGGAGGGCCACATACGCAGTATTTT
CASRPLAGGPHTQYF
>TRBD1|many|TRBJ2-7|TRBV19
TGTGCCAGTAGTATGGACAGGGGGTTCGACGAGCAGTACTTC
CASSMDRGFDEQYF
>TRBD1|many|TRBJ2-1|TRBV6-1
TGTGCCACCGGACAGGGATCCTACAATGAGCAGTTCTTC
CATGQGSYNEQFF
>TRBD1|once|TRBJ2-7|TRBV19
TGTGCCAGTAGTATAGCGGGACAGGGGTACCACGAGCAGTACTTC
CASSIAGQGYHEQYF
>NA|NA|TRBJ2-3|TRBV6-5
TGTGCCAGCAGAGATAGTGAGACGAAAGATACGCAGTATTTT
CASRDSETKDTQYF